The 26 T cell receptor beta chains given below trace back to one sample, sequenced in a study of cytomegalovirus exposure and HLA in healthy donors. PCR involved 60 Vbeta and 13 Jbeta primers. Some clones are missing from TCRdb's copy, which holds only in-frame ones; the method was immunoSEQ multiplex PCR. The profile shows some 180,000 clones, roughly 85% of them singletons. Sequenced material: PBMCs. Receptors originate from a woman between 50 and 59 years old in good health and CMV-seronegative.

V gene TRBV5-4 combines with J gene TRBJ2-7; a weak D match, TRBD2 (6 bases). The CDR3 is made up of 16 amino acids. Between the trimmed V and J ends, which lost 4 bases and 0 bases, there was a span of 17 bases. CDR1 is SGHNT and CDR2 is YYREEE in the germline V gene (reference sequence). DNA for the CDR3: TGTGCCAGCAGCCCGGACGAACGGGACTTCTCCTACGAGCAGTACTTC. This codes for CASSPDERDFSYEQYF.

The chain uses TRBV5-1 and TRBJ2-5; a weak D match, TRBD1 (5 bases). Between the trimmed V and J ends, which lost 0 bases and 5 bases, there was a span of 20 bases. The CDR3 is 17 amino acids. From germline, CDR1 is SGHRS and CDR2 YFSETQ. The CDR3 here is CASSLGRGAGNTETQYF. CDR3 DNA: TGCGCCAGCAGCTTGGGTCGTGGGGCTGGGAATACGGAGACCCAGTACTTC.

This clone was counted only a few times. This chain joins TRBV5-1 and TRBJ2-2, with 8 bases lining up with TRBD1. Germline CDR1 SGHRS, CDR2 YFSETQ. V was pared by 0 bases and J by 3 bases, with 1 base of the junction left unmatched. The CDR3 is 15 amino acids. The DNA for the CDR3 is TGCGCCAGCAGCTTGGCAGGGGGCGACACCGGGGAGCTGTTTTTT. Its protein is CASSLAGGDTGELFF.

The chain has TRBV28 and TRBJ2-1; 11 nucleotides align to TRBD1. This CDR3 region has 15 residues. Trimming removed 3 bases from V and 6 bases from J; junction bases left unmatched: 4. Per germline, CDR1 MDHEN and CDR2 SYDVKM. This chain's CDR3 is CASSLLGTGGNEQFF. The CDR3 DNA sequence: TGTGCCAGCAGTTTGTTGGGGACAGGGGGCAATGAGCAGTTCTTC.

This clone came up a few times. The J gene is TRBJ1-5, the V gene TRBV27; unclear D gene. The V end was cut by 2 bases, the J end by 4 bases, with 3 bases between. This CDR3 is 12 amino acids long. The germline CDR1 and CDR2 sequences are MNHEY and SMNVEV (reference sequence). CDR3 protein: CASSLLNQPQHF. Written as DNA, the CDR3 is TGTGCCAGCAGTTTACTGAATCAGCCCCAGCATTTT.

V is TRBV5-1 and J is TRBJ2-1; 14 nucleotides line up with TRBD2. The CDR3 covers 17 residues. Germline CDR1 is SGHRS and CDR2 is YFSETQ. The trim removed 2 bases at V and 7 bases at J, leaving 8 bases unmatched. CDR3 in amino acids: CASSFPGLAGGGNEQFF. In DNA, the CDR3 is TGCGCCAGCAGCTTTCCCGGACTAGCGGGAGGAGGGAATGAGCAGTTCTTC.

The rearrangement uses TRBV7-9 and TRBJ2-2, with 8 bases that match TRBD2. The CDR3 spans 15 residues. CDR1 SEHNR and CDR2 FQNEAQ come from the germline V gene (reference sequence). V gave up 5 bases and J gave up 6 bases; unmatched junction bases: 8. CDR3 bases: TGTGCCAGCAGCCGGGGACTAGATGAAGCCGGGGAGCTGTTTTTT. Residues: CASSRGLDEAGELFF.

For this clone: Other DNA variants within this sample encode the same CDR3. The chain uses TRBV28 and TRBJ1-2; TRBD1 is a possible D gene (6 bases). Per germline, CDR1 MDHEN and CDR2 SYDVKM. Trimming removed 4 bases at V and 8 bases at J, with 14 bases between. The CDR3 totals 13 residues. CDR3 in DNA: TGTGCCAGCAGTTCCGGGGGGCCCAGCGGCTACACCTTC. Protein: CASSSGGPSGYTF.

The chain is built from TRBV4-1 and TRBJ2-2; 10 nucleotides line up with TRBD2. V shed 11 bases, J shed 3 bases, and the junction held 6 bases outside the gene matches. Germline lookup yields CDR1 MGHRA and CDR2 YSYEKL. The CDR3 runs 14 residues. DNA of the CDR3: TGCGCCGCCTCTAGCGGGAGCCACACCGGGGAGCTGTTTTTT. Its protein is CAASSGSHTGELFF.

The J gene is TRBJ2-3, the V gene TRBV30; TRBD2 is a possible D gene (6 bases). The length of the CDR3 is 14 residues. Germline V lookup: CDR1 GTSNPN, CDR2 SVGIG (reference sequence). Trimming removed 3 bases from V and 6 bases from J, with 16 bases in between. CDR3 sequence (DNA): TGTGCCTGGAGGAAAGCGGGCACCTCGGATACGCAGTATTTT. Amino acids: CAWRKAGTSDTQYF.

This chain links TRBV4-2 with TRBJ2-1; tentative D call: TRBD1 (5 bases). Germline V gene sequence: CDR1 LGHNA, CDR2 YNFKEQ. Trimming removed 0 bases from V and 3 bases from J, with 15 bases in between. The length of the CDR3 is 17 residues. CDR3: CASSQEVQGRVYNEQFF. DNA for the CDR3: TGTGCCAGCAGCCAAGAAGTGCAGGGAAGGGTCTACAATGAGCAGTTCTTC.

The chain combines TRBV14 with TRBJ2-5, with 9 bases identical to TRBD2. Unmatched junction bases numbered 7, after V lost 1 base and J lost 7 bases. The V gene's germline CDR1 is SGHDN and CDR2 FVKESK. CDR3 length equals 15 residues. CDR3 loop: CASSQAGGRAGTQYF. CDR3 DNA: TGTGCCAGCAGCCAAGCTGGCGGGAGGGCCGGGACCCAGTACTTC.

The chain recombines TRBV2 with TRBJ2-2, with 11 positions matching TRBD2. Losses at the gene ends were 4 bases for V and 7 bases for J; bases not matched to a gene: 5. CDR1 is SNHLY and CDR2 is FYNNEI in the germline V gene. This CDR3 has 15 amino acids. The DNA for the CDR3 is TGTGCCAGCAGTGTTAGCGGGAGGGCCGGCGGGGAGCTGTTTTTT. Its protein product is CASSVSGRAGGELFF.

This chain connects TRBV9 to TRBJ2-7; the match to TRBD2 covers 7 bases. Germline values: CDR1 SGDLS, CDR2 YYNGEE. The CDR3 extends over 18 amino acids. V was clipped by 3 bases and J by 0 bases; unmatched bases: 15. CDR3 protein: CASSGGEGSWRSSYEQYF. CDR3 DNA: TGTGCCAGCAGCGGAGGGGAGGGCAGTTGGCGGTCCTCCTACGAGCAGTACTTC.

This clone was counted only a few times. The rearrangement uses TRBV6-1 and TRBJ1-5; maybe TRBD1 (6 bases). This CDR3 is built from 14 residues. Germline lookup yields CDR1 MNHNS and CDR2 SASEGT. Trimming cost V 5 bases and J 7 bases, with 15 bases left between them. The CDR3 spells CASSPDRTQQPQHF. CDR3 bases: TGTGCCAGCAGTCCTGACAGGACGCAGCAGCCCCAGCATTTT.

This chain links TRBV19 with TRBJ2-1; D is uncertain. The V gene's germline CDR1 is LNHDA and CDR2 SQIVND (reference sequence). The CDR3 length is 15 residues. Trimming left V 1 base short and J 4 bases short, with 11 bases between. CDR3: CASSIAPGAYNEQFF. DNA for the CDR3: TGTGCCAGTAGTATAGCACCTGGAGCGTACAATGAGCAGTTCTTC.

The chain joins TRBV4-3 to TRBJ2-7, with TRBD1 identical over 9 bases. The CDR3 loop spans 15 amino acids. Germline assignment: CDR1 LGHNA and CDR2 YSLEER. Trimming at V came to 2 bases and at J to 3 bases, leaving 5 bases not matched to a gene. The CDR3 DNA reads TGCGCCAGCAGCCAATTTTCGGACAGGGGCTACGAGCAGTACTTC. Residues: CASSQFSDRGYEQYF.

This clone was counted once. J is TRBJ1-1 and V is TRBV6-1; D unclear. CDR1 is MNHNS and CDR2 is SASEGT in the germline V gene. V lost 5 bases and J 3 bases, leaving 10 bases between the germline ends. The CDR3 spans 13 residues. The CDR3 DNA is TGTGCCAGCAGTCTAATGTCGGACACTGAAGCTTTCTTT. Translating it yields CASSLMSDTEAFF.

The rearrangement uses TRBV30 and TRBJ2-1; 8 nucleotides agree with TRBD2. Germline V gives CDR1 GTSNPN, CDR2 SVGIG (reference sequence). This CDR3 region has 13 residues. Trimming took 1 base from V and 9 from J; bases not matched to a gene: 5. DNA of the CDR3: TGTGCCTGGAGTGCCAGCGGGAGACCTGAGCAGTTCTTC. Translating gives CAWSASGRPEQFF.

The chain employs TRBV30 and TRBJ2-2, with 9 nucleotides matching TRBD2. The V and J ends lost 4 bases and 4 bases, in that order; junction bases with no gene match: 13. The V gene's germline CDR1 is GTSNPN and CDR2 SVGIG (reference sequence). The CDR3 spans 17 residues. The DNA of the CDR3 is TGTGCCTGGACCGGGCAGGCGGGAGGGCCGGGCACCGGGGAGCTGTTTTTT. Its protein product is CAWTGQAGGPGTGELFF.

The CDR3 DNA reads TGTGCCAGCAGCTCCATAACAGGGGGCGGGGGTTCAACTAATGAAAAACTGTTTTTT. Translating gives CASSSITGGGGSTNEKLFF. The V and J genes are TRBV28 and TRBJ1-4; 9 bases fit TRBD1. From germline, CDR1 is MDHEN and CDR2 SYDVKM. The CDR3 consists of 19 residues. V trimming: 6 bases; J trimming: 0 bases; junction bases outside the gene matches: 14. The entire variable domain, with the rest obtained from reference TRBV28 and TRBJ1-4, is as follows: DVKVTQSSRYLVKRTGEKVFLECVQDMDHENMFWYRQDPGLGLRLIYFSYDVKMKEKGDIPEGYSVSREKKERFSLILESASTNQTSMYLCASSSITGGGGSTNEKLFFGSGTQLSVL.

This clone was seen more than once but under ten times. The J gene is TRBJ1-5, the V gene TRBV28; 7 nucleotides line up with TRBD1. Germline assignment: CDR1 MDHEN and CDR2 SYDVKM. This CDR3 contains 14 residues. Trimming removed 7 bases from V and 6 bases from J; junction bases left unmatched: 9. The CDR3 DNA reads as TGTGCCAGCAATCCGACAGGGCAGGCTCAGCCCCAGCATTTT. Translation gives CASNPTGQAQPQHF.

The table lists this clone with a few counts. The V and J genes are TRBV14 and TRBJ2-2; no definite D call. Germline CDR1 SGHDN, CDR2 FVKESK. V lost 0 bases, J lost 0 bases, and 5 bases lay in between. The CDR3 is 15 residues long. CDR3 protein: CASSQDKTNTGELFF. The CDR3, as DNA: TGTGCCAGCAGCCAAGACAAAACGAACACCGGGGAGCTGTTTTTT.

The chain recombines TRBV28 with TRBJ2-7, with 9 bases lining up with TRBD2. Germline lookup yields CDR1 MDHEN and CDR2 SYDVKM. This CDR3 has 16 residues. V lost 6 bases and J lost 1; bases outside the gene matches: 10. The CDR3 nucleotides are TGTGCCAGCAGCCCAGCGACTAGCGGAGCATCCTACGAGCAGTACTTC. Protein: CASSPATSGASYEQYF.

The chain couples TRBV5-8 to TRBJ1-5; 9 nucleotides align to TRBD1. Germline assignment: CDR1 SGHTS and CDR2 YDEGEE. The CDR3 runs to 15 residues. J gave up 7 bases and V 1 base, and 6 bases lay outside the gene matches. CDR3 DNA: TGTGCCAGCAGCTTGATGGGACAGGGCTACCAGCCCCAGCATTTT. Protein: CASSLMGQGYQPQHF.

The rearrangement uses TRBV10-3 and TRBJ1-1; no clear D. CDR1 ENHRY and CDR2 SYGVKD come from the germline V gene. V lost 0 bases and J 10 bases, leaving 9 bases between the germline ends. The CDR3 consists of 12 residues. In nucleotides, the CDR3 is TGTGCCATCAGTGAGTCGAGGGATGGAGCTTTCTTT. Protein sequence: CAISESRDGAFF.